What follows are 21 T cell receptor beta chains derived from one specimen sequenced in a study of naive and memory T cell subsets. Treatment: skin biopsy from PPD injection site in Mantoux-positive individual. The library had UMIs added by 3' ligation of an oligonucleotide to TCR cDNA. The SP2 primer and nested alpha and beta constant region primers amplified ligated cDNA in four rounds. MiXCR, applied by TCRdb to the UMI-ligation and nested PCR reads, yields one record per CDR3 protein. The table lists roughly 13,000 distinct CDR3 sequences, 5.2% of them singletons. Source: skin, taken from a tuberculin skin test site. These receptors all stem from an adult in good health.

This clonotype was counted ten times or more. This chain connects TRBV5-1 to TRBJ2-2; possible D gene TRBD1, 6 bases. The CDR3 consists of 14 residues. V lost 6 bases and J lost 2, with 11 bases in between. CDR1 is SGHRS, CDR2 YFSETQ, per germline. The CDR3 DNA is TGCGCCAGCAACCCGGGACAAAACACCGGGGAGCTGTTTTTT. It translates to CASNPGQNTGELFF.

In its sample, this clonotype was seen many times. The V gene is TRBV4-2, the J gene TRBJ2-1; 7 bases match TRBD1. Trimming cost V 0 bases and J 8 bases; bases outside gene matches: 10. The CDR3 contains 16 residues. Germline V lookup: CDR1 LGHNA, CDR2 YNFKEQ. Written as DNA, the CDR3 is TGTGCCAGCAGCCAAGATTCCGCGGCGCAGGGGGATGAGCAGTTCTTC. It is translated as CASSQDSAAQGDEQFF.

This clonotype was seen repeatedly, ten times or more. This chain joins TRBV7-2 and TRBJ1-5; 7 bases align to TRBD1. This CDR3 region has 15 residues. Germline CDR1 SGHTA, CDR2 FQGNSA. J lost 7 bases, V lost 5 bases, and 11 bases had no gene match. The CDR3 here is CASSLRGPGEQPQHF. DNA for the CDR3: TGTGCCAGCAGCCTAAGGGGGCCCGGCGAACAGCCCCAGCATTTT. The whole variable domain, filled in from reference TRBV7-2 and TRBJ1-5, reads GAGVSQSPSNKVTEKGKDVELRCDPISGHTALYWYRQSLGQGLEFLIYFQGNSAPDKSGLPSDRFSAERTGGSVSTLTIQRTQQEDSAVYLCASSLRGPGEQPQHFGDGTRLSIL.

This clonotype occurred many times. V is TRBV5-1 and J is TRBJ2-3; possibly TRBD2 for D (6 bases). There are 14 residues in the CDR3. Deletions cut 4 bases from V and 3 bases from J, with 12 bases between. Germline CDR1 and CDR2: SGHRS and YFSETQ. This chain's CDR3 is CASSPLAGTDTQYF. DNA of the CDR3: TGCGCCAGCAGCCCCCTGGCGGGGACAGATACGCAGTATTTT.

This clonotype is medium-sized. The J gene is TRBJ1-2, the V gene TRBV20-1; D unclear. The germline V gene encodes CDR1 DFQATT and CDR2 SNEGSKA (reference sequence). The CDR3 loop spans 17 amino acids. Trimming pared 0 bases from V and 0 bases from J, leaving 17 bases between. The CDR3 protein is CSARDKDRADSNYGYTF. The CDR3, as DNA: TGCAGTGCTAGAGATAAGGATAGGGCAGATTCTAACTATGGCTACACCTTC.

This clonotype rates as medium-sized. The chain recombines TRBV6-2 or TRBV6-3 with TRBJ1-5; D gene unclear. The CDR3 totals 13 residues. With 5 bases removed from V and 3 bases from J, the gap between germline ends came to 8 bases. Germline V lookup: CDR1 MNHEY, CDR2 SVGEGT. CDR3: CASSLRPNQPQHF. CDR3 nucleotide sequence: TGTGCCAGCAGTCTACGACCCAATCAGCCCCAGCATTTT.

This clonotype was seen many times. This sequence joins TRBV27 and TRBJ2-7; no firm D call. This CDR3 region has 13 residues. Trimming left V 1 base short and J 0 bases short, with 4 bases between. CDR1 MNHEY and CDR2 SMNVEV come from the germline V gene (reference sequence). CDR3 DNA: TGTGCCAGCAGTTTATGGAGCTCCTACGAGCAGTACTTC. It translates to CASSLWSSYEQYF.

Many counts were recorded for this clonotype. At one of its ends the junction is not consistent with the germline gene, which may arise from a read error. The chain has TRBV7-7 and TRBJ2-5; D is possibly TRBD2 (6 bases). The CDR3 has 16 residues. Germline V gene sequence: CDR1 SSHAT, CDR2 FNYEAQ (reference sequence). The CDR3 DNA follows: TGTGCTAGCAGCCTTAAAATGCGGGAATTCGCAGAGACCCAGTACTTC. It is translated as CASSLKMREFAETQYF. The full variable domain, with the rest looked up from reference TRBV7-7 and TRBJ2-5, is GAGVSQSPRYKVTKRGQDVTLRCDPISSHATLYWYQQALGQGPEFLTYFNYEAQPDKSGLPSDRFSAERPEGSISTLTIQRTEQRDSAMYRCASSLKMREFAETQYFGPGTRLLVL.

By its share, this clonotype is medium-sized. The CDR3 here is CASSLGDYSSYEQYF. Here the CDR3 DNA reads TGTGCCAGCAGCTTAGGGGACTACAGCTCCTACGAGCAGTACTTC. V is TRBV7-9 and J is TRBJ2-7; 7 positions match TRBD2. After removal of 1 base from V and 0 bases from J, the junction contained 3 bases not matched to a gene. Germline lookup yields CDR1 SEHNR and CDR2 FQNEAQ (reference sequence). CDR3 length: 15 residues.

This clonotype was counted many times. This chain joins TRBV6-2 or TRBV6-3 and TRBJ1-5; the D is unclear. This CDR3 spans 17 amino acids. Trimming removed 7 bases at V and 0 bases at J, with 19 bases between. Looked up from germline, CDR1 is MNHEY and CDR2 is SVGEGT. The CDR3 DNA reads TGTGCCAGCAACGATCCGAATGGACGGCATAGCAATCAGCCCCAGCATTTT. It encodes CASNDPNGRHSNQPQHF.

The V gene is TRBV5-4, the J gene TRBJ2-5, with D perhaps matching TRBD2 (5 bases). The V gene lost 1 base and the J gene lost 1 base, with 11 bases spanning the gap. Germline CDR1 SGHNT, CDR2 YYREEE (reference sequence). The CDR3 length is 15 residues. CDR3: CASSLRMGSQETQYF. In DNA form, the CDR3 reads TGTGCCAGCAGCTTGCGTATGGGGAGCCAAGAGACCCAGTACTTC.

Note on this clonotype: A read error may be the cause here, since a much bigger clone is one base away. V is TRBV5-1 and J is TRBJ2-7, with D unresolved. This CDR3 has 14 amino acids. Germline loops: CDR1 SGHRS, CDR2 YFSETQ. Trimming shortened V by 0 bases and J by 1 base, and 8 bases separated the two germline ends. CDR3 sequence: CASSLDEDSYEQYF. The CDR3 region has the DNA TGCGCCAGCAGCTTGGACGAGGATTCCTACGAGCAGTACTTC. Full variable domain (outside the CDR3, taken from reference TRBV5-1 and TRBJ2-7): KAGVTQTPRYLIKTRGQQVTLSCSPISGHRSVSWYQQTPGQGLQFLFEYFSETQRNKGNFPGRFSGRQFSNSRSEMNVSTLELGDSALYLCASSLDEDSYEQYFGPGTRLTVT.

This clonotype was detected many times. The chain links TRBV7-2 to TRBJ1-3; D gene ambiguous. Trimming cost V 0 bases and J 4 bases, with 4 bases left between them. Germline V gene sequence: CDR1 SGHTA, CDR2 FQGNSA. CDR3 length: 13 residues. CDR3 amino acids: CASSLARGNTIYF. DNA for the CDR3: TGTGCCAGCAGCTTAGCCCGCGGAAACACCATATATTTT.

By frequency in the sample, this clonotype is medium-sized (0.01 to 0.1%). V gene TRBV20-1 combines with J gene TRBJ2-2; possible D gene TRBD1, 7 bases. CDR3 size: 15 residues. Trimming took 0 bases from V and 4 from J, leaving 12 bases between them. CDR1 DFQATT and CDR2 SNEGSKA come from the germline V gene (reference sequence). This CDR3 is CSARDRQGGTGELFF. CDR3 in DNA: TGCAGTGCTAGAGATAGACAGGGAGGCACCGGGGAGCTGTTTTTT.

This clonotype appeared many times. This chain joins TRBV18 and TRBJ1-3; the D is unclear. CDR3 length equals 15 residues. Germline loops: CDR1 KGHSH, CDR2 LQKENI. Between the trimmed V and J ends, which lost 3 bases and 0 bases, there was a span of 9 bases. CDR3 DNA: TGTGCCAGCTCACCTGGACGGACCTCTGGAAACACCATATATTTT. Encoded protein: CASSPGRTSGNTIYF.

This clonotype appeared many times. The chain recombines TRBV6-5 with TRBJ2-2; 7 bases line up with TRBD2. The CDR3 loop spans 19 amino acids. J gave up 4 bases and V 4 bases, and 18 bases lay outside the gene matches. In germline, CDR1 is MNHEY, CDR2 SVGAGI. CDR3 in DNA: TGTGCCAGCAGTTCCCTGGGGACTACCTCCCGGCCGACCACCGGGGAGCTGTTTTTT. Translating it yields CASSSLGTTSRPTTGELFF.

Ten or more counts support this clonotype. This rearrangement joins TRBV5-1 to TRBJ2-7; the match to TRBD1 covers 8 bases. The CDR3 is 13 amino acids. CDR1 and CDR2 (germline): SGHRS, YFSETQ. Unmatched junction bases numbered 4, after V lost 3 bases and J lost 5 bases. CDR3 sequence: CASSYTGGHEQYF. The CDR3 DNA sequence: TGCGCCAGCAGCTACACAGGGGGGCACGAGCAGTACTTC.

This clonotype was observed at least ten times. The chain couples TRBV18 to TRBJ1-2; no definite D call. V lost 3 bases and J lost 7, with 12 bases in between. This CDR3 comprises 13 residues. Germline V CDR1 and CDR2: KGHSH, LQKENI. The CDR3 sequence is CASSPTEGGGYTF. CDR3 coding DNA: TGTGCCAGCTCACCGACCGAGGGAGGTGGCTACACCTTC.

This clonotype was counted many times. This sequence joins TRBV7-2 and TRBJ2-7; D is unresolved. The CDR3 consists of 13 residues. V was clipped by 5 bases and J by 6 bases, with 14 bases between them. CDR1 and CDR2 (germline): SGHTA, FQGNSA. The CDR3 DNA is TGTGCCAGCAGCACTTACCTATCCAGCGAGCAGTACTTC. Residues: CASSTYLSSEQYF.

This clonotype was seen at least ten times. V usage is TRBV7-6 and J usage is TRBJ2-3; D ambiguous. The CDR3 loop spans 12 amino acids. V shed 2 bases and J shed 4 bases, with 4 bases lying between them. From germline, CDR1 is SGHVS and CDR2 FNYEAQ. The CDR3 region is CASSLRADTQYF. The CDR3 nucleotides are TGTGCCAGCAGCTTAAGGGCAGATACGCAGTATTTT. The entire variable domain, with the rest obtained from reference TRBV7-6 and TRBJ2-3, is as follows: GAGVSQSPRYKVTKRGQDVALRCDPISGHVSLYWYRQALGQGPEFLTYFNYEAQQDKSGLPNDRFSAERPEGSISTLTIQRTEQRDSAMYRCASSLRADTQYFGPGTRLTVL.

This clonotype is judged medium-sized. V and J are TRBV6-2 or TRBV6-3 and TRBJ2-7, with no clear D. Per the germline V gene, CDR1 is MNHEY and CDR2 is SVGEGT. V was shortened by 5 bases and J by 3 bases, with 11 bases between the two germline ends. The CDR3 runs 13 residues. CDR3 nucleotides: TGTGCCAGCAGTGGCCAGCCAATCTACGAGCAGTACTTC. Translation gives CASSGQPIYEQYF.